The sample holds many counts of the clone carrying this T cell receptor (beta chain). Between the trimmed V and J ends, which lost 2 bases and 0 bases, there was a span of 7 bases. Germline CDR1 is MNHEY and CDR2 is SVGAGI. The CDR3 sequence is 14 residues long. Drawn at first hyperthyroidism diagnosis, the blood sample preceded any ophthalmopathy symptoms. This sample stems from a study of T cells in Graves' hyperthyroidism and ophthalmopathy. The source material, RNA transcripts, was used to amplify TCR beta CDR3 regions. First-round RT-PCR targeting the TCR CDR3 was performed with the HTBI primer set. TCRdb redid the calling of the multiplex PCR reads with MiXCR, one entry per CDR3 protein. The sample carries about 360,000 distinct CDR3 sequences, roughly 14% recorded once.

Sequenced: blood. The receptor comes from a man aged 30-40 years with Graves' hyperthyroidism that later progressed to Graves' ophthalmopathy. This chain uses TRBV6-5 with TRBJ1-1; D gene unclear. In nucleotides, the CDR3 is TGTGCCAGCAGTTACAGGGCCATGAACACTGAAGCTTTCTTT. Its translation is CASSYRAMNTEAFF.